Listed below are T cell receptor beta chains from one sample, sequenced in a study of regulatory T cells in long-lasting Graves disease. TCRdb used MiXCR to reprocess the multiplex PCR reads, holding one entry per CDR3 protein. In the table there are about 660,000 distinct CDR3 sequences, about 32% of which are singletons. The sample here was peripheral blood mononuclear cells (PBMCs), taken when the disease was refractory, from a patient treated with antithyroid drugs. The receptors here all came from a female donor with Graves disease. The CDR3 runs from the conserved cysteine through the conserved F or W. The D gene is left open where the match is weak. Clone size is shown for a subset of rows, as once, few, many or a class of expanded clone.

J	size	D	V	DNA	CDR3
TRBJ2-5	.	.	TRBV18	TGTGCCAGCTCACCACTAGCGGACCAAGAGACCCAGTACTTC	CASSPLADQETQYF
TRBJ2-4	few	.	TRBV18	TGTGCCAGCTCCGAACTCCCAAGCCGGGGGGCCATTCAGTACTTC	CASSELPSRGAIQYF
TRBJ1-2	.	.	TRBV28	TGTGCCAGCAGGTTCTACAGGGAGAGCTACACCTTC	CASRFYRESYTF
TRBJ2-5	.	.	TRBV3-1	TGTGCCAGCAGCCCCCCGGAAGGGAGCTGGGAGACCCAGTACTTC	CASSPPEGSWETQYF
TRBJ2-2	few	TRBD1	TRBV7-9	TGTGCCAGCAGCTTCGACAGGGGGGGCACCGGGGAGCTGTTTTTT	CASSFDRGGTGELFF
TRBJ1-6	.	.	TRBV7-6	TGTGCCAGCAGCTTAGACAGGAATTCACCCCTCCACTTT	CASSLDRNSPLHF
TRBJ2-4	many	.	TRBV2	TGTGCCAGCAGTGAAAACTACGTCCGAATAGCCAAAAACATTCAGTACTTC	CASSENYVRIAKNIQYF
TRBJ2-7	few	.	TRBV6-5	TGTGCCAGCAGTTCCTTAGCGGTCCCCTACGAGCAGTACTTC	CASSSLAVPYEQYF
TRBJ1-3	.	.	TRBV6-1	TGTGCCAGCAGTGTACAGGCGCGGGACACCATATATTTT	CASSVQARDTIYF
TRBJ1-5	few	.	TRBV30	TGTGCCTGGAGCGGGATTAGCAATCAGCCCCAGCATTTT	CAWSGISNQPQHF
TRBJ1-2	many	.	TRBV28	TGTGCCAGCAGTTTATCCGTAAACTATGGCTACACCTTC	CASSLSVNYGYTF
TRBJ1-2	.	TRBD1	TRBV6-2/TRBV6-3	TGTGCCACCACAGGGGCCCCTGGCTATGGCTACACCTTC	CATTGAPGYGYTF
TRBJ1-4	few	.	TRBV12-3/TRBV12-4	TGTGCCAGCAGTTTAGTGCTGCCTGCAACTAATGAAAAACTGTTTTTT	CASSLVLPATNEKLFF
TRBJ2-7	many	TRBD2	TRBV28	TGTGCCAGCAGACTATCCCCTAGCGGGAGGGTTCGGGTCTACGAGCAGTACTTC	CASRLSPSGRVRVYEQYF
TRBJ1-1	.	.	TRBV19	TGTGCCAGTAGTTATATAACGGCGAACACTGAAGCTTTCTTT	CASSYITANTEAFF
TRBJ1-5	few	.	TRBV6-1	TGTGCCAGCTGGGGGGGGGGCGGCAATCAGCCCCAGCATTTT	CASWGGGGNQPQHF
TRBJ2-7	many	TRBD2	TRBV28	TGTGCCAGCAGTAACCTAGGACTAGCGGGAGCCTACGAGCAGTACTTC	CASSNLGLAGAYEQYF
TRBJ2-5	.	.	TRBV9	TGTGCCAGCAGCGCCACCCAGGGCGGGATGTGGGAGACCCAGTACTTC	CASSATQGGMWETQYF
TRBJ2-7	.	TRBD1	TRBV6-1	TGTGCCAGCAGGAAAGAGACAGGGTGGAACGAGCAGTACTTC	CASRKETGWNEQYF
TRBJ1-2	few	TRBD1	TRBV28	TGTGCCAGCAGTAGTCACGGGACAGGGGGTATTGGCTACACCTTC	CASSSHGTGGIGYTF
TRBJ1-5	.	.	TRBV6-2/TRBV6-3	TGTGCCAGCAGTTACCAGGCGACCAGCAATCAGCCCCAGCATTTT	CASSYQATSNQPQHF
TRBJ1-1	.	TRBD1	TRBV29-1	TGCAGCGTAAAGGCCGGGACAGTCCTGGAGGAAGCTTTCTTT	CSVKAGTVLEEAFF
TRBJ1-5	.	TRBD1	TRBV12-3/TRBV12-4	TGTGCCAGCAGCCCCAGGGGGCTCTCGGGCAATCAGCCCCGGCATTTT	CASSPRGLSGNQPRHF
TRBJ1-5	.	.	TRBV7-2	TGTGCCAGCAGCTTATTGGAAGACCCCAATCAGCCCCAGCATTTT	CASSLLEDPNQPQHF
TRBJ2-7	.	TRBD2	TRBV20-1	TGCAGTGCTAGTTCCAGCGGGAGGGCCAACGAGCAGTACTTC	CSASSSGRANEQYF